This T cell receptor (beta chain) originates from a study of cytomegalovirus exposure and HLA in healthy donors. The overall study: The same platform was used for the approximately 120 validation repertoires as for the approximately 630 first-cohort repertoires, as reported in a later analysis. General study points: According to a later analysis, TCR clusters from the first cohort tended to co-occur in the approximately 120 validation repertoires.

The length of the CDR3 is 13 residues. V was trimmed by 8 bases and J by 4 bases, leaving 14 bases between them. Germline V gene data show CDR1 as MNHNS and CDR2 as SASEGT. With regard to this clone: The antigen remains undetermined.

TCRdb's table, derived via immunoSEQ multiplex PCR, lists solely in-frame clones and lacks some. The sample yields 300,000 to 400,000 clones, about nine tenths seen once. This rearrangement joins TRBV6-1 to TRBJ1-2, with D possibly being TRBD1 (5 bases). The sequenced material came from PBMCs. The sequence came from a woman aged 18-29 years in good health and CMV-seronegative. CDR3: CASRGTASYGYTF. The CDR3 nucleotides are TGTGCCAGCCGCGGGACGGCAAGCTATGGCTACACCTTC.